This T cell receptor (beta chain) comes out of a study of blood T cells in healthy people across ages. A remark on this clonotype: What it recognizes is unknown.

For the second PCR, which ran for about 6 to 12 cycles, a sample-barcoded 5' primer and a J-beta primer mix were used. TCRdb analysed the 5' RACE reads with MiXCR anew, one entry per CDR3 protein. Of about 1.5 million distinct CDR3 sequences in the sample, approximately 42% were seen once. The V end lost 4 bases, the J end lost 5 bases, and 14 bases lay between the germline ends. There are 14 residues in the CDR3. Germline V CDR1 and CDR2: LGHNA, YSLEER. General study results and limits: Observed TCR beta diversity showed a strong correlation with the percentage of naive T cells as measured by flow cytometry. With donor CMV status unknown, expanded clonotype changes were possibly confounded. Diversity was higher, and naive CD4+ cells more numerous, in long-lived donors than in aged donors.

This sequence originates from a woman aged 18-35 years in good health. V gene TRBV4-3 combines with J gene TRBJ1-2; TRBD1 might be the D (6 bases). Sequencing input: blood. The CDR3 DNA reads TGCGCCAGCAGCCGTGGGGGGGCCAGTTATGGCTACACCTTC. Amino acid sequence: CASSRGGASYGYTF.